A selection of T cell receptor beta chains follows, all from one sample in a study of shared clonotypes between healthy human individuals. Clones were read by immunoSEQ multiplex PCR, and TCRdb kept only the in-frame ones, dropping some. The sample consists of more than 2 million clones, around 93% of them appearing once. The sample comprised naive CD8+ T cells from PBMCs. The receptor set was obtained from a young man in good health. Some clones in this sample may be carry-over from other donors' samples. CDR3s include the opening cysteine and the closing phenylalanine or tryptophan. Fields, in order: clone size, D gene, V gene, J gene, CDR3 DNA, CDR3 protein. D genes are given only for firm matches. Not every row has a clone size; where given, it reads once, few, many or a size class.

>-|-|TRBV6-5|TRBJ1-1
TGTGCCAGCAGTTACTCTGGGTCTGAAGCTTTCTTT
CASSYSGSEAFF
>-|-|TRBV4-2|TRBJ2-5
TGTGCCAGCAGCCAAGGAAGGGGAGAGACCCAGTACTTC
CASSQGRGETQYF
>-|TRBD1|TRBV28|TRBJ2-5
TGTGCCAGCAGACCCCGCCCCTCGGGGACAGCACAAGAGACCCAGTACTTC
CASRPRPSGTAQETQYF
>-|-|TRBV2|TRBJ2-7
TGTGCCAGCAGATCCAGGGACACCTACGAGCAGTACTTC
CASRSRDTYEQYF
>-|TRBD2|TRBV7-8|TRBJ2-4
TGTGCCAGCAGCTATACTAGCGATAAAAACGTTCAGTACTTC
CASSYTSDKNVQYF
>-|-|TRBV19|TRBJ1-2
-
CASTSVSRASYGYTF
>few|-|TRBV20-1|TRBJ1-1
TGCAGTGCCCCCGGCACTGAAGCTTTCTTT
CSAPGTEAFF
>-|-|TRBV11-2|TRBJ1-4
TGTGCCAGCAGATCTAATGAAAAACTGTTTTTT
CASRSNEKLFF
>-|TRBD2|TRBV10-2|TRBJ2-1
TGCGCCAGCAGTGAGAGACAGCGGGGTGAGCAGTTCTTC
CASSERQRGEQFF
>-|-|TRBV19|TRBJ1-4
TGTGCCAGTAGTACCCGAAGGACCAGATCGAATGAAAAACTGTTTTTT
CASSTRRTRSNEKLFF
>-|-|TRBV7-9|TRBJ1-4
TGTGCCAGCAGCTTATCTTTGCGGCAAGCAACTAATGAAAAACTGTTTTTT
CASSLSLRQATNEKLFF
>-|-|TRBV4-1|TRBJ1-2
TGCGCCAGCAGCCAAGATGAAGCCGCGGAGGGAAACCATGGCTACACCTTC
CASSQDEAAEGNHGYTF
>-|-|TRBV4-1|TRBJ2-5
TGCGCCAGCAGCCTGAGGAAGGGCGTGGAGACCCAGTACTTC
CASSLRKGVETQYF
>-|-|TRBV27|TRBJ2-7
TGTGCCAGCCGCGCGGGGTCCTACGAGCAGTACTTC
CASRAGSYEQYF
>once|-|TRBV27|TRBJ2-5
TGTGCCAGCAGTTCCACACCGGAGGGGGTACAGACCCAGTACTTC
CASSSTPEGVQTQYF
>-|-|TRBV7-9|TRBJ2-2
TGTGCCAGCAGCTTGGTAGCTAGCGTCGGGGAGCTGTTTTTT
CASSLVASVGELFF
>once|-|TRBV5-1|TRBJ1-2
TGCGCCAGCAGTGGGGGGTACTATGGCTACACCTTC
CASSGGYYGYTF
>-|-|TRBV7-9|TRBJ1-2
TGTGCCAGCAGCCGACAGACGGCTTTCTATGGCTACACCTTC
CASSRQTAFYGYTF
>-|TRBD1|TRBV5-1|TRBJ2-7
TGCGCCAGCAGCTTGGGACAGGGCAGATACGAGCAGTACTTC
CASSLGQGRYEQYF
>-|TRBD1|TRBV4-2|TRBJ1-2
TGTGCCAGCAGCCACTCGTCTTTAGTGGGACAGGGATTGCTTGGCTACACCTTC
CASSHSSLVGQGLLGYTF
>-|-|TRBV29-1|TRBJ2-2
TGCAGCGTTCAAGGGTGGGGGAACACCGGGGAGCTGTTTTTT
CSVQGWGNTGELFF
>-|-|TRBV4-3|TRBJ2-3
TGCGCCAGCAGCCAAGCTAGGGCAGCAGATACGCAGTATTTT
CASSQARAADTQYF
>-|TRBD2|TRBV7-2|TRBJ2-1
TGTGCCAGCGTTCCCCGGGGACTAAGGGCCAATGAGCAGTTCTTC
CASVPRGLRANEQFF
>-|TRBD1|TRBV29-1|TRBJ2-7
TGCAGCGTTTGGACAGGGACCTCCTACGAGCAGTACTTC
CSVWTGTSYEQYF
>few|-|TRBV7-9|TRBJ2-5
TGTGCCAGCAGCTTAGCGGTGTACCAAGAGACCCAGTACTTC
CASSLAVYQETQYF
>-|TRBD2|TRBV29-1|TRBJ2-1
TGCAGCGTTCTAGGGACTAGCGATCACAATGAGCAGTTCTTC
CSVLGTSDHNEQFF
>-|-|TRBV27|TRBJ2-1
TGTGCCAGCAGCCAACGACTAGTCAATGAGCAGTTCTTC
CASSQRLVNEQFF
>-|-|TRBV19|TRBJ2-2
TGTGCCAGTAGTCCCATACAGGGCGGGGAGCTGTTTTTT
CASSPIQGGELFF
>-|-|TRBV28|TRBJ2-7
TGTGCCAGCAGTTTAGGTAGATACGAGCAGTACTTC
CASSLGRYEQYF
>-|-|TRBV27|TRBJ2-5
TGTGCCAGCAGCTTCAAAGCCCCCACAGTAAAAGAGACCCAGTACTTC
CASSFKAPTVKETQYF
>-|-|TRBV6-5|TRBJ1-1
TGTGCCAGCAGTTACTCCAGGACAGCCTACACTGAAGCTTTCTTT
CASSYSRTAYTEAFF
>-|-|TRBV11-2|TRBJ1-4
TGTGCCAGCAGCTCCCGACAGGAAGAAAAACTGTTTTTT
CASSSRQEEKLFF
>-|TRBD1|TRBV5-1|TRBJ2-2
TGCGCCAGCAGCTTCAGACAGGGGAACACCGGGGAGCTGTTTTTT
CASSFRQGNTGELFF
>-|TRBD1|TRBV19|TRBJ1-1
TGTGCCAGTAACCCAGGGGGATGGACTGAAGCTTTCTTT
CASNPGGWTEAFF
>-|-|TRBV27|TRBJ2-7
TGTGCCAGCAGTTTATCGTGGGTGGCGGACGAGCAGTACTTC
CASSLSWVADEQYF
>-|TRBD2|TRBV28|TRBJ2-7
TGTGCCAGCAGTCCCCTCGGGGCGGGAGGGCCGTACGAGCAGTACTTC
CASSPLGAGGPYEQYF
>-|TRBD1|TRBV7-9|TRBJ2-1
TGTGCCAGCAGCTTAGCTAACAGGGGGGATGAGCAGTTCTTC
CASSLANRGDEQFF
>-|TRBD1|TRBV28|TRBJ2-7
TGTGCCAGCAGTTTAAGACAGGGGGCTTTCTACGAGCAGTACTTC
CASSLRQGAFYEQYF
>-|-|TRBV9|TRBJ1-1
TGTGCCAGCAGCCCTTTTAGGGGGAACACTGAAGCTTTCTTT
CASSPFRGNTEAFF
>-|-|TRBV4-1|TRBJ1-5
TGCGCCAGCAGCCAAGATATAGGAAGGTATAGCAATCAGCCCCAGCATTTT
CASSQDIGRYSNQPQHF
>once|TRBD1|TRBV29-1|TRBJ2-1
TGCAGCGTTGAAGATTACAGGGGAAGCTCCTACAATGAGCAGTTCTTC
CSVEDYRGSSYNEQFF
>-|TRBD2|TRBV28|TRBJ2-4
TGTGCCAGCAGCCCGGGAGGTCACATTCAGTACTTC
CASSPGGHIQYF
>-|TRBD2|TRBV27|TRBJ2-7
TGTGCCAGCAGTTTATCCTTTGGACTAGCGAAGTACGAGCAGTACTTC
CASSLSFGLAKYEQYF
>-|-|TRBV13|TRBJ2-2
TGTGCCAGCAGCTCAAGCCGGGACGGGGCGTCGAGCACCGGGGAGCTGTTTTTT
CASSSSRDGASSTGELFF
>-|TRBD1|TRBV11-3|TRBJ2-1
TGTGCCAGCAGCGAACGGGACAGCCCGTCCAATGAGCAGTTCTTC
CASSERDSPSNEQFF
>-|-|TRBV10-2|TRBJ2-7
TGCGCCAGCAGTGATGGGACTTACTACGAGCAGTACTTC
CASSDGTYYEQYF
>-|-|TRBV7-9|TRBJ2-3
TGTGCCAGCAGCAGATTGAACAGTCGAGGAGATACGCAGTATTTT
CASSRLNSRGDTQYF
>-|TRBD2|TRBV30|TRBJ2-5
TGTGCCTGGAGTGTTGATTTATGGACTAGCGGCCAAGAGACCCAGTACTTC
CAWSVDLWTSGQETQYF
>-|-|TRBV10-1|TRBJ2-7
TGCGCCAGCAGCCACAGGTCCGGCGAGCAGTACTTC
CASSHRSGEQYF
>-|-|TRBV2|TRBJ2-7
TGTGCCAGCAGCGCCCGTCTCCCCTACGAGCAGTACTTC
CASSARLPYEQYF
>-|TRBD2|TRBV4-1|TRBJ2-7
TGCGCCAGCAGCCAAGTCTCGGCGGGAGGGCCCGGGTACGAGCAGTACTTC
CASSQVSAGGPGYEQYF
>once|-|TRBV11-2|TRBJ2-7
TGTGCCAGCAGCTTCGGAGGGTCCGTTTCCTACGAGCAGTACTTC
CASSFGGSVSYEQYF
>-|-|TRBV6-1|TRBJ2-4
TGTGCCAGCAGTGAACCCGGGTTTATTGCGAAAAACATTCAGTACTTC
CASSEPGFIAKNIQYF
>-|-|TRBV27|TRBJ2-2
TGTGCCAGCAGTTTAGTAGCCACCAGGCACTCCGGGGAGCTGTTTTTT
CASSLVATRHSGELFF
>-|-|TRBV7-8|TRBJ2-2
TGTGCCAGCAGCTTAGAGGCGAACGGGGAGCTGTTTTTT
CASSLEANGELFF
>-|-|TRBV5-6|TRBJ2-7
TGTGCCAGCAGCACCGGGCAGGGGAATAACGAGCAGTACTTC
CASSTGQGNNEQYF
>-|TRBD2|TRBV13|TRBJ2-7
TGTGCCAGCAGCTCCAAAGACCCCCTAGCGGGTGAAACCTACGAGCAGTACTTC
CASSSKDPLAGETYEQYF
>-|TRBD2|TRBV6-1|TRBJ2-1
TGTGCCAGCAGCCAGACTAGCGGGAGGCTTGATGAGCAGTTCTTC
CASSQTSGRLDEQFF